The T cell receptor beta chain described here comes from a study of response to subunit inactivated influenza vaccine. As concerns this clonotype: Its cognate antigen is unknown.

V lost 5 bases to trimming and J lost 5 bases; unmatched junction nucleotides: 5. CDR3 length: 13 amino acids. Germline loops: CDR1 MNHNY, CDR2 SVGAGI (reference sequence). The study's findings and limits: The authors offered the suggestion that each seasonal influenza vaccination recruits few new T cells.

MiXCR, applied by TCRdb to the RT-PCR reads, yields one record per CDR3 protein. The top ten clones hold roughly 10% of a sample with 300,000 to 350,000 distinct CDR3 sequences, around a fifth of them seen once. This chain connects TRBV6-6 to TRBJ1-1; 7 bases match TRBD1. Sample: PBMCs from blood, taken roughly 20 months after vaccination. The source of this sequence is a man between 50 and 75 years old who received an inactivated influenza vaccine. This chain's CDR3 is CASSTTGETEAFF. For the CDR3, the DNA is TGTGCCAGCAGTACCACAGGGGAGACTGAAGCTTTCTTT.